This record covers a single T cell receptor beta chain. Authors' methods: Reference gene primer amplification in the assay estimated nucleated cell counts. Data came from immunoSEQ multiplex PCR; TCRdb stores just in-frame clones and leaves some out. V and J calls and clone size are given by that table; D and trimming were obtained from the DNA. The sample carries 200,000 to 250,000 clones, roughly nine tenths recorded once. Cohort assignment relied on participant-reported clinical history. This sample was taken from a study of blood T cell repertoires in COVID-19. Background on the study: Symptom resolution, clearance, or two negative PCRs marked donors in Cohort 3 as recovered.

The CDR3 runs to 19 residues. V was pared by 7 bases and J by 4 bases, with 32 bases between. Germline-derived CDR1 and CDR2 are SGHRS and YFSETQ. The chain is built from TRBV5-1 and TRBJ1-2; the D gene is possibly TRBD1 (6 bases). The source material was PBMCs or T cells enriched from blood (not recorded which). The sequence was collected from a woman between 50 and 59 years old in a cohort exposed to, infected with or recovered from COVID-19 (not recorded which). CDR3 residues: CASSRKGVAGDPFIYGYTF. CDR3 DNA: TGCGCCAGCTCCCGGAAGGGGGTGGCAGGGGATCCCTTTATCTATGGCTACACCTTC.